The 13 T cell receptor beta chains below all came from one sample that was sequenced in a study of CXCR3-negative and CXCR3-positive naive CD8 T cells. No antigen has been identified for these receptors. Study observations and caveats: CXCR3-positive naive cells had more hydrophobic TRB CDR3s than CXCR3-negative naive cells.

The libraries of TRB cDNA were constructed through 5' RACE using UMI labels. After re-calling the 5' RACE reads, TCRdb lists one entry per CDR3 protein, DNA absent. This listing includes around 88,000 distinct CDR3 sequences. Sequencing was performed on naive CXCR3+ CD8+ T cells from blood. Subset here: CD45RO-CCR7+CD27+CD95- naive CD8+ T cells expressing CXCR3 (TNR3+). The receptor source for this set is a human donor in good health. Some clones in this sample may be carry-over from other donors' samples.

J is TRBJ2-1 and V is TRBV29-1; the TCRdb call, TRBD1, lacks DNA for checking. The CDR3 has 13 residues. Germline V gives CDR1 SQVTM, CDR2 ANQGSEA. The CDR3 loop is CSFSGFAYNEQFF.

The CDR3 reads CASSLGDYAYEQYF. This chain connects TRBV28 to TRBJ2-7; TCRdb's D call of TRBD2 is untestable without DNA. In germline, CDR1 is MDHEN, CDR2 SYDVKM. The CDR3 totals 14 residues.

This chain links TRBV7-9 with TRBJ2-7; TCRdb's D gene call, TRBD1, goes unchecked for lack of DNA. CDR1 SEHNR and CDR2 FQNEAQ come from the germline V gene (reference sequence). The CDR3 length is 14 residues. CDR3 amino acids: CASSLLGQYSEQYF.

CDR3 amino acids: CASSGNMNTEAFF. The rearrangement links TRBV9 to TRBJ1-1. The V gene's germline CDR1 is SGDLS and CDR2 YYNGEE. The CDR3 covers 13 residues.

The V call is TRBV7-8, the J call TRBJ2-3; TCRdb gives TRBD2 as the D gene, but with no DNA this cannot be confirmed. The germline V gene encodes CDR1 SGHVS and CDR2 FQNEAQ. The CDR3 is 18 amino acids. CDR3 loop: CASSLKETGPVREDTQYF. Together with reference TRBV7-8 and TRBJ2-3, the CDR3 gives the full variable domain: GAGVSQSPRYKVAKRGQDVALRCDPISGHVSLFWYQQALGQGPEFLTYFQNEAQLDKSGLPSDRFFAERPEGSVSTLKIQRTQQEDSAVYLCASSLKETGPVREDTQYFGPGTRLTVL.

The rearrangement joins TRBV27 to TRBJ2-1; TCRdb gives TRBD2 as the D gene, but with no DNA this cannot be confirmed. The CDR3 length is 13 residues. Germline CDR1 reads MNHEY; CDR2 reads SMNVEV (reference sequence). CDR3 loop: CASSFGSPNEQFF.

CDR3 residues: CASSQDYPSDTGELFF. The chain links TRBV4-1 to TRBJ2-2. Germline V lookup: CDR1 MGHRA, CDR2 YSYEKL. The CDR3 is 16 amino acids.

The chain employs TRBV3-1 and TRBJ2-3; TCRdb's D gene call, TRBD2, goes unchecked for lack of DNA. This CDR3 contains 16 residues. CDR1 is LGHDT, CDR2 YNNKEL, per germline (reference sequence). The CDR3: CASSHAGGAGTDTQYF.

This rearrangement joins TRBV15 to TRBJ2-1; TCRdb names TRBD1, which stays unverified in the absence of DNA. The CDR3 length is 13 residues. Germline V gene data show CDR1 as LNHNV and CDR2 as YYDKDF (reference sequence). The chain's CDR3 is CATSREGETEQFF.

J is TRBJ1-2 and V is TRBV28. The germline V gene encodes CDR1 MDHEN and CDR2 SYDVKM. The CDR3 contains 14 residues. The CDR3 spells CASSPGTLNYGYTF.

The chain has TRBV5-1 and TRBJ2-3; TCRdb gives TRBD1 as the D gene, but with no DNA this cannot be confirmed. Germline V gives CDR1 SGHRS, CDR2 YFSETQ. The CDR3 runs to 12 residues. The CDR3 sequence is CASHYRDDAQYF.

CDR3 in amino acids: CASSVADTQYF. The gene calls are TRBV9 and TRBJ2-3. Germline V gene sequence: CDR1 SGDLS, CDR2 YYNGEE. The CDR3 is made up of 11 amino acids.

The gene calls are TRBV6-5 and TRBJ1-6. The CDR3 has 14 residues. The germline CDR1 and CDR2 sequences are MNHEY and SVGAGI. CDR3 loop: CASSQDFYNSPLHF.